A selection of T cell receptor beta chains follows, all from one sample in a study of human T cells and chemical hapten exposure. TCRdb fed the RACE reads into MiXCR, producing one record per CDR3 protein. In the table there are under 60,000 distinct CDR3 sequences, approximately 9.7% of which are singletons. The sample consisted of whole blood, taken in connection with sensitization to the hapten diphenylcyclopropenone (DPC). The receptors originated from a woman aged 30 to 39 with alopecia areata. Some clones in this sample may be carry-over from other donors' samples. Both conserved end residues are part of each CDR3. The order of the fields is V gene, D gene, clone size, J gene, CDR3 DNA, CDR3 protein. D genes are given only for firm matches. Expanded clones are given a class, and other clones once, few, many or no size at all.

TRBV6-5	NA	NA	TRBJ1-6	TGTGCCAGCAGTTCCGGGGCCCGCGGAACCCTCCACTTT	CASSSGARGTLHF
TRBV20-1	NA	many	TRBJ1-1	TGCAGTGCTCCATCAGGGTGGCACACTGAAGCTTTCTTT	CSAPSGWHTEAFF
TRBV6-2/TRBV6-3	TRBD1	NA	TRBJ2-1	TGTGCCAGCACCCTTCAGACAGGGGCTATTAAGAATGAGCAGTTCTTC	CASTLQTGAIKNEQFF
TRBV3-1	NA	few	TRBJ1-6	TGTGCCAGCAGCCGTTCGGACAGTTCACCCCTCCACTTT	CASSRSDSSPLHF
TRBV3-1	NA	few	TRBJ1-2	TGTGCCAGCAACGGTGCGGGGGGCGACGGCTACACCTTC	CASNGAGGDGYTF
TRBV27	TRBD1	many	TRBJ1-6	TGTGCCAGCACCCATTCAGGGGGCTATAATTCACCCCTCCACTTT	CASTHSGGYNSPLHF
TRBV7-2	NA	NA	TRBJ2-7	TGTGCCAGCACCCTCCCTATTTGCTACGAGCAGTACTTC	CASTLPICYEQYF
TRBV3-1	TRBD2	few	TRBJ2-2	TGTGCCAGCAGCCCAGGCGGGACTAGGAGCCCCGGGGAGCTGTTTTTT	CASSPGGTRSPGELFF
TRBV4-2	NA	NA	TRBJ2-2	TGTGCCAGCAGCCAAGTGTTAACTAGAACTTGGACCGGGGAGCTGTTTTTT	CASSQVLTRTWTGELFF
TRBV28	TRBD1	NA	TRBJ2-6	TGTGCCAGCAGACTCACGGACAGGGCCGGGGCCAACGTCCTGACTTTC	CASRLTDRAGANVLTF
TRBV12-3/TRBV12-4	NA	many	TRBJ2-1	TGTGCCAGCAGTTCAGGGACCTCCTACAATGAGCAGTTCTTC	CASSSGTSYNEQFF
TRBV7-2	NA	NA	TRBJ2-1	TGTGCCAGCAGCCAGAGGAGTCAGGGTGAGCAGTTCTTC	CASSQRSQGEQFF
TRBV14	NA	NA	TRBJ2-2	TGTGCCAGCAGCCTAGAACTGCCGGGACACCCAACCGGGGAGCTGTTTTTT	CASSLELPGHPTGELFF
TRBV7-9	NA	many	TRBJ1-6	TGTGCCAGCAGCTTAGAGGGATATAATTCACCCCTCCACTTT	CASSLEGYNSPLHF
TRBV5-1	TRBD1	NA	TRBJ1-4	TGCGCCAGCAGCTTGTGGGACAGGGGGGATGCTAATGAAAAACTGTTTTTT	CASSLWDRGDANEKLFF
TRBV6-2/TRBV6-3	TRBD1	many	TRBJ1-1	TGTGCCAGCAGACCTACCACAGGGGGCACTGAAGCTTTCTTT	CASRPTTGGTEAFF
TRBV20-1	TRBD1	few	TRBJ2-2	TGCAGTGCTATCCCCCCGGACAGGGGGCGAGAGGAGCTGTTTTTT	CSAIPPDRGREELFF
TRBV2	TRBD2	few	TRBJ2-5	TGTGCCAGCAGTGAGCTAGCGGGGGGCCCCCAAGAGACCCAGTACTTC	CASSELAGGPQETQYF
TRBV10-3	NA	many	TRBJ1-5	TGTGCCATCAGTGTACAAGAGAATCAGCCCCAGCATTTT	CAISVQENQPQHF
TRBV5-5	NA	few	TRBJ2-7	TGTGCCAGCAGCTTATCTTCGGGCCCCTACGAGCAGTACTTC	CASSLSSGPYEQYF
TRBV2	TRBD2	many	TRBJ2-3	TGTGCCAGCACTGTAGGGACTAGCCGCGCGGCAGATACGCAGTATTTT	CASTVGTSRAADTQYF
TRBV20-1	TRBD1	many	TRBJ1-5	TGCAGTGCTCCGGGGACAGGCGGAGGCAATCAGCCCCAGCATTTT	CSAPGTGGGNQPQHF
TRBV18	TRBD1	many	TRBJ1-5	TGTGCCAGCTCCCGAGGGGGCAACAATCAGCCCCAGCATTTT	CASSRGGNNQPQHF
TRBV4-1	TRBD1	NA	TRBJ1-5	TGCGCCAGCAGCCCCACATACCCGGACAGGGCGGGGGGCAGCAATCAGCCCCAGCATTTT	CASSPTYPDRAGGSNQPQHF
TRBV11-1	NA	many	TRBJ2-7	TGTGCCAGCAGCTTTTCCTACGAGCAGTACTTC	CASSFSYEQYF
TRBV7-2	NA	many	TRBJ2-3	TGTGCCAGCAGCCCTAGGGACCGAGATACGCAGTATTTT	CASSPRDRDTQYF
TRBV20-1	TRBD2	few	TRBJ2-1	TGCAGTGCTAGAGAATGGCTAGCGGGGAACCTCAATGAGCAGTTCTTC	CSAREWLAGNLNEQFF
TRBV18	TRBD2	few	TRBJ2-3	TGTGCCAGCTCACCAGGACTAGCGGACTACACAGATACGCAGTATTTT	CASSPGLADYTDTQYF
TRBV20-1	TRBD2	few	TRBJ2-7	TGCAGTGCTTTACTAGCGGGGGGTTCCCTTTACGAGCAGTACTTC	CSALLAGGSLYEQYF
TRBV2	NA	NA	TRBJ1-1	TGTGCCAGCAGTGTGAGAACAGAGAACACTGAAGCTTTCTTT	CASSVRTENTEAFF
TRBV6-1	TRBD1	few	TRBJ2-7	TGTGCCAGCGCTCGCGACAGGGGGCCTTACGAGCAGTACTTC	CASARDRGPYEQYF
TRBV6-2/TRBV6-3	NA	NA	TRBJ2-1	TGTGCCAGCAGTTACGACGCGGGGGCCTACCCACTCTCCTACAATGAGCAGTTCTTC	CASSYDAGAYPLSYNEQFF
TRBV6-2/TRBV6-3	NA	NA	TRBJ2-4	TGTGCCAGCAGTTACCCCGAGGCCAAAAACATTCAGTACTTC	CASSYPEAKNIQYF
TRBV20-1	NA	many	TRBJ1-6	TGCAGTGCTAATATAAAACAGGGAAAAAATTCACCCCTCCACTTT	CSANIKQGKNSPLHF
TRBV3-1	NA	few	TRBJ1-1	TGTGCCAGCAGCCAAGAACTAATAGGGGTGCGAGCTGAAGCTTTCTTT	CASSQELIGVRAEAFF